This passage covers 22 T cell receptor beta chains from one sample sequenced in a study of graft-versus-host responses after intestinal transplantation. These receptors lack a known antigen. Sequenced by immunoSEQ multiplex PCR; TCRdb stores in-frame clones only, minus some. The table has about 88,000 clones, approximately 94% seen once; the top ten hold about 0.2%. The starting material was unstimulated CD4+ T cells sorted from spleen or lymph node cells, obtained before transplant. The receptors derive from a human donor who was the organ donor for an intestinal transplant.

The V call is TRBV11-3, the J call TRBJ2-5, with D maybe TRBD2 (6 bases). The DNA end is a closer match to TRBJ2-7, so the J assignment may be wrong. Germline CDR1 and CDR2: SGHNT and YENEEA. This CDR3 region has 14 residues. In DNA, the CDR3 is TGTGCCAGCAGCCCACATCGGGGGATCAACGAGCAGTACTTC. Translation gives CASSPHRGINEQYF.

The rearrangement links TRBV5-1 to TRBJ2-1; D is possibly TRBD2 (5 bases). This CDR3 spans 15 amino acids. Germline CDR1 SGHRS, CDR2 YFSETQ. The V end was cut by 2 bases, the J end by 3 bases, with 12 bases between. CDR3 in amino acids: CASSFSGVGYNEQFF. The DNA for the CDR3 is TGCGCCAGCAGCTTCTCCGGGGTGGGCTACAATGAGCAGTTCTTC.

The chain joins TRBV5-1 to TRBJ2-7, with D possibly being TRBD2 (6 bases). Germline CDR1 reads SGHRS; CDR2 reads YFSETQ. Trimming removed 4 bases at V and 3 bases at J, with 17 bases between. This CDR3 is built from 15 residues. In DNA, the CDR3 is TGCGCCAGCAGCCCGGGTGGTAGCGGAGACTACGAGCAGTACTTC. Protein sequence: CASSPGGSGDYEQYF.

Here the CDR3 reads CASRPSGIQETQYF. CDR3 nucleotides: TGTGCCAGCAGGCCTAGCGGGATCCAAGAGACCCAGTACTTC. The chain joins TRBV2 to TRBJ2-5; 9 bases map to TRBD2. The junction had 3 bases not matched to a gene; V was cut back by 6 bases and J by 1 base. The CDR3 length is 14 residues. The germline V gene has CDR1 SNHLY and CDR2 FYNNEI.

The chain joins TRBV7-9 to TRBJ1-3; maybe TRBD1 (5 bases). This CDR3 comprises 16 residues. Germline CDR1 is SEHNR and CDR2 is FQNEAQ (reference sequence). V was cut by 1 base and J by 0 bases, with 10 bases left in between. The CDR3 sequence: CASSLGPRASGNTIYF. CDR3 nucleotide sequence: TGTGCCAGCAGCTTAGGCCCCAGGGCCTCTGGAAACACCATATATTTT.

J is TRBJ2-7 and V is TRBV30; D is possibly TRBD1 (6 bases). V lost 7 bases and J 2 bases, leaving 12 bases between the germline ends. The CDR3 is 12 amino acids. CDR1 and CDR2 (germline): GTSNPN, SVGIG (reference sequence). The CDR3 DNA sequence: TGTGCCTCTTCGACAGGTCCCTACGAGCAGTACTTC. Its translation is CASSTGPYEQYF.

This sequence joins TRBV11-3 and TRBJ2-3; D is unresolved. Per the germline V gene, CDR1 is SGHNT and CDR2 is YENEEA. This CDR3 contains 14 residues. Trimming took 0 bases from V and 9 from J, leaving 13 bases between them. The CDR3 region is CASSLEPLVGTQYF. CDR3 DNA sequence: TGTGCCAGCAGCTTAGAGCCGCTAGTCGGCACGCAGTATTTT.

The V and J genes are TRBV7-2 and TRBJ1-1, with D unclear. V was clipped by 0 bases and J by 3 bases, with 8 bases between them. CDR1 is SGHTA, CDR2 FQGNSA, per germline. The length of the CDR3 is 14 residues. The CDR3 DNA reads TGTGCCAGCAGCTTAGCACAGACTTACACTGAAGCTTTCTTT. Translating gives CASSLAQTYTEAFF.

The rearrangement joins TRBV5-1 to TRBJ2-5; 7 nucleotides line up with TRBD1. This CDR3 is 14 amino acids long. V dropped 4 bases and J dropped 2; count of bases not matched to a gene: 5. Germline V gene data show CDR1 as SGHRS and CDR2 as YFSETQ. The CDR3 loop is CASSPDRRQETQYF. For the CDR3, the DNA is TGCGCCAGCAGCCCGGACAGGAGGCAAGAGACCCAGTACTTC.

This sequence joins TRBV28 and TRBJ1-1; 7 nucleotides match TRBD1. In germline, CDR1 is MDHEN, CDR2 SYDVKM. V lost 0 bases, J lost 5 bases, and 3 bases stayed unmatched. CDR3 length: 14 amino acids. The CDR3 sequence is CASSLWQGGTEAFF. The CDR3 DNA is TGTGCCAGCAGTTTATGGCAGGGGGGGACTGAAGCTTTCTTT.

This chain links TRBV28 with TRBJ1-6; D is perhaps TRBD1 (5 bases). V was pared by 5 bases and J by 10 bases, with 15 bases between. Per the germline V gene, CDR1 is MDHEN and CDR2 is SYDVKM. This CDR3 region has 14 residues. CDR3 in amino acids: CASSPVPGLSPLHF. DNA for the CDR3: TGTGCCAGCAGTCCAGTCCCGGGACTGTCACCCCTCCACTTT.

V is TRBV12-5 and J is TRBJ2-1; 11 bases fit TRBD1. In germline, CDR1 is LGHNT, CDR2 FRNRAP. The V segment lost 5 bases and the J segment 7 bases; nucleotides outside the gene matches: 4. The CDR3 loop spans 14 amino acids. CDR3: CASGRGQGVNEQFF. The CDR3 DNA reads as TGTGCTAGTGGTCGGGGACAGGGGGTGAATGAGCAGTTCTTC.

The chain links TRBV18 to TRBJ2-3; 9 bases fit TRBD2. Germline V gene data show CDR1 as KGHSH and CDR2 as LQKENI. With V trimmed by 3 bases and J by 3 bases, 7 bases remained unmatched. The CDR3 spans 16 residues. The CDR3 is CASSPLGLASTDTQYF. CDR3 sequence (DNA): TGTGCCAGCTCACCGCTCGGACTAGCGAGTACAGATACGCAGTATTTT.

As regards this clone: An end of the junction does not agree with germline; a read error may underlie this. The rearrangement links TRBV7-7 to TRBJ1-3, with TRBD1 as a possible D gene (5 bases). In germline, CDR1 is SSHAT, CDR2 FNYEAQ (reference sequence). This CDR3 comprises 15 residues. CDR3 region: CASSLGRDPGNTIYF. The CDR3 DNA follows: TGTGCTAGCAGCTTAGGCCGGGACCCTGGAAACACCATATATTTT.

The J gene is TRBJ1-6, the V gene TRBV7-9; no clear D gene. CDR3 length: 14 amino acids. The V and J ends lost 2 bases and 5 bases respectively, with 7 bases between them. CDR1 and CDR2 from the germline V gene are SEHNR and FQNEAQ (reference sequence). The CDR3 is CASSLSGNNSPLHF. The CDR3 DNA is TGTGCCAGCAGCTTATCGGGGAATAATTCACCCCTCCACTTT. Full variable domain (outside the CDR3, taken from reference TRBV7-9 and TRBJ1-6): DTGVSQNPRHKITKRGQNVTFRCDPISEHNRLYWYRQTLGQGPEFLTYFQNEAQLEKSRLLSDRFSAERPKGSFSTLEIQRTEQGDSAMYLCASSLSGNNSPLHFGNGTRLTVT.

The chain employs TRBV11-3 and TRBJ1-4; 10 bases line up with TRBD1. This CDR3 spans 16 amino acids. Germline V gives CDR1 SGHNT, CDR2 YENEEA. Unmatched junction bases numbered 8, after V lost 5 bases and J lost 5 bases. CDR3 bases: TGTGCCAGCAGCCAAAGCCGGACAGGGGGGAATGAAAAACTGTTTTTT. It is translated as CASSQSRTGGNEKLFF. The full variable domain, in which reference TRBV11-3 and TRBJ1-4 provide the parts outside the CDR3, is EAGVVQSPRYKIIEKKQPVAFWCNPISGHNTLYWYLQNLGQGPELLIRYENEEAVDDSQLPKDRFSAERLKGVDSTLKIQPAELGDSAVYLCASSQSRTGGNEKLFFGSGTQLSVL.

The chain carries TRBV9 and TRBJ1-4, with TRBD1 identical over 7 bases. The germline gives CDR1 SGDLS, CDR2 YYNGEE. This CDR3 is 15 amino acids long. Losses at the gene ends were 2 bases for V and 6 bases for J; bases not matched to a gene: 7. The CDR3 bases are TGTGCCAGCAGCGTGACAGGGCTCAAGGATGAAAAACTGTTTTTT. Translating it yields CASSVTGLKDEKLFF.

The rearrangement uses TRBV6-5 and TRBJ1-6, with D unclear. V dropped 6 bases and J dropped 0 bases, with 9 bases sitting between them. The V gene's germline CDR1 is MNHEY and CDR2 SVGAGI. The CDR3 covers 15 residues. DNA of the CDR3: TGTGCCAGCAGCCCTTCGAGCTCCTATAATTCACCCCTCCACTTT. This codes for CASSPSSSYNSPLHF.

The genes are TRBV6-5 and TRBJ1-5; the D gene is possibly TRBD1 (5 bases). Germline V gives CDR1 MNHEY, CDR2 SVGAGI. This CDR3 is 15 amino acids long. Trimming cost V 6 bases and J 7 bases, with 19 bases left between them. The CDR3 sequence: CASRPGTRPEQPQHF. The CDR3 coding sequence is TGTGCCAGCAGACCCGGGACGCGCCCCGAGCAGCCCCAGCATTTT.

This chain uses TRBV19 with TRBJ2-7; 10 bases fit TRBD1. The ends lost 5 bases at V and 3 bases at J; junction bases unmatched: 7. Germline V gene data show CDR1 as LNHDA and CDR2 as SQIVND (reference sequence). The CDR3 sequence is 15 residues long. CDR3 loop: CASSAGTGEIYEQYF. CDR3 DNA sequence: TGTGCCAGTAGTGCCGGGACAGGGGAGATCTACGAGCAGTACTTC.

In nucleotides, the CDR3 is TGTGCCAGCAGCCCAACAGGAGGGAGTACTGAAGCTTTCTTT. It codes for CASSPTGGSTEAFF. The gene calls are TRBV9 and TRBJ1-1, with D tentatively TRBD1 (5 bases). Germline CDR1 and CDR2: SGDLS and YYNGEE. There are 14 residues in the CDR3. Deletions cut 4 bases from V and 5 bases from J, with 15 bases between.

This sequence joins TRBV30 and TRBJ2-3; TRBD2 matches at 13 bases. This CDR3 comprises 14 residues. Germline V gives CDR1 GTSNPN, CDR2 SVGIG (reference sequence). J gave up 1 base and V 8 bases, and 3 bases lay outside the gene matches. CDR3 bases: TGTGCCGGAGGACTAGCGGGGGGCACAGATACGCAGTATTTT. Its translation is CAGGLAGGTDTQYF.